This TCR beta chain emerged from a study of cytomegalovirus exposure and HLA in healthy donors. The CDR3 has 12 residues. Per germline, CDR1 MDHEN and CDR2 SYDVKM. After removal of 11 bases from V and 7 bases from J, the junction contained 7 bases not matched to a gene. A multiplex PCR was run with 60 Vbeta primers and 13 Jbeta primers. Sequenced by immunoSEQ multiplex PCR; TCRdb stores in-frame clones only, minus some. The repertoire holds approximately 170,000 clones, 85% seen once, with 1% in the top ten. The sequence was collected from a boy younger than 10 in good health and CMV-seronegative. The chain combines TRBV28 with TRBJ1-2; 10 positions match TRBD1. The sequenced sample was PBMCs. The CDR3, as DNA: TGTGCCGCGGGACAGGGGACATGTGGCTACACCTTC. Translation gives CAAGQGTCGYTF.